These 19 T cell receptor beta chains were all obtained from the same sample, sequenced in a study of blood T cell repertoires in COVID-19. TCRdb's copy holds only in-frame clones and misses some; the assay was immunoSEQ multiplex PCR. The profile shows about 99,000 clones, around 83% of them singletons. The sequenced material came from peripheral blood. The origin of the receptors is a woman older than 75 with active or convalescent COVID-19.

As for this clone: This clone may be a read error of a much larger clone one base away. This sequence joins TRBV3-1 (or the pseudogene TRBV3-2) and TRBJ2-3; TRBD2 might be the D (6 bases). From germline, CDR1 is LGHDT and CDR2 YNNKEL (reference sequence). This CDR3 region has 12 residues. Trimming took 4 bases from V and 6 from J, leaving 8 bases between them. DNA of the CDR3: TGTGCCAGCAGCCGCGCGGGGGATACGCAGTATTTT. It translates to CASSRAGDTQYF.

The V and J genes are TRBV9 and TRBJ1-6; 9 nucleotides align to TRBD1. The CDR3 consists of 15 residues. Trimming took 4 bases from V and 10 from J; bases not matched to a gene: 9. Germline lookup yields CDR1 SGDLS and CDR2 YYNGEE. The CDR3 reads CASSTTGGGGSPLHF. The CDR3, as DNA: TGTGCCAGCAGCACCACAGGGGGCGGAGGATCACCCCTCCACTTT.

CDR3 nucleotide sequence: TGTGCCAGCAGCCGCGGACAGCACAATCAGCCCCAGCATTTT. Protein: CASSRGQHNQPQHF. The genes are TRBV5-6 and TRBJ1-5; D may be TRBD1 (6 bases). CDR1 and CDR2 (germline): SGHDT, YYEEEE. The CDR3 has 14 amino acids. V was shortened by 4 bases and J by 3 bases, with 11 bases between the two germline ends.

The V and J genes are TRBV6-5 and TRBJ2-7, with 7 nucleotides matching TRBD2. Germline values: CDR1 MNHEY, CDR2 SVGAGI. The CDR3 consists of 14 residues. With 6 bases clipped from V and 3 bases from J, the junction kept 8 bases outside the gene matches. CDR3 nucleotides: TGTGCCAGCAGCCCCGGGACTACCTTCTACGAGCAGTACTTC. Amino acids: CASSPGTTFYEQYF.

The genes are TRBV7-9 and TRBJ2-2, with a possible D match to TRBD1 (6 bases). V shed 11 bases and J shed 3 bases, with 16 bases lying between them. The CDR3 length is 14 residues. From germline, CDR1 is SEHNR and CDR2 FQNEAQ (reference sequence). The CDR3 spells CAPRAGAYTGELFF. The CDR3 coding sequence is TGTGCCCCTCGGGCAGGGGCTTACACCGGGGAGCTGTTTTTT.

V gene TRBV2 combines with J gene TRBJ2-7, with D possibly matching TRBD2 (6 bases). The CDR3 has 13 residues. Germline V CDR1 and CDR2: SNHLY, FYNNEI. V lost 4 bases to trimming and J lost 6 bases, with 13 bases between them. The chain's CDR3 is CASSGGEGFEQYF. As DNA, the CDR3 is TGTGCCAGCAGTGGGGGGGAAGGTTTCGAGCAGTACTTC.

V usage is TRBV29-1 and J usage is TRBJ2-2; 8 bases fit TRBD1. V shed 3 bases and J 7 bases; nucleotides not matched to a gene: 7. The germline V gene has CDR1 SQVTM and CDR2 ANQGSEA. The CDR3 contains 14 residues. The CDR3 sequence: CSVEGRGRNGELFF. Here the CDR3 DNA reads TGCAGCGTTGAGGGCAGGGGGCGGAACGGGGAGCTGTTTTTT.

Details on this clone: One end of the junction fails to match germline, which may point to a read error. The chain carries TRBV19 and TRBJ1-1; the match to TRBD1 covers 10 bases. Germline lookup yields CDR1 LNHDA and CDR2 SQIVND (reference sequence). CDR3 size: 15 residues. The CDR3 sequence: CASSLDRGPDTEAFF. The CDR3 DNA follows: TGTGCCAGTAGTCTAGACAGGGGGCCCGACACTGAAGCTTTCTTT.

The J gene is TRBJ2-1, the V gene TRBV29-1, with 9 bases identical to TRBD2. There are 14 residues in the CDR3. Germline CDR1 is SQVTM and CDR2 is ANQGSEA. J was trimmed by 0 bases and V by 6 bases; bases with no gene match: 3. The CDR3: CSVARGGSYNEQFF. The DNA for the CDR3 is TGCAGCGTCGCGCGGGGGGGCTCCTACAATGAGCAGTTCTTC.

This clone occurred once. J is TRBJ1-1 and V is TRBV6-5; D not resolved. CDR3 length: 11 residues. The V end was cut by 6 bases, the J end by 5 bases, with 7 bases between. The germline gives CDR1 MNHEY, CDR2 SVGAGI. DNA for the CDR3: TGTGCCAGCAGCTCGGAGACTGAAGCTTTCTTT. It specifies CASSSETEAFF.

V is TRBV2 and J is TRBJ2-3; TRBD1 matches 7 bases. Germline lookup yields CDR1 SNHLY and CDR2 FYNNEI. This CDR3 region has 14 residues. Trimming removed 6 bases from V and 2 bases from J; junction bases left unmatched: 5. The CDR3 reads CASRLQGPTDTQYF. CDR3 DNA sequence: TGTGCCAGCAGGCTACAGGGGCCCACAGATACGCAGTATTTT.

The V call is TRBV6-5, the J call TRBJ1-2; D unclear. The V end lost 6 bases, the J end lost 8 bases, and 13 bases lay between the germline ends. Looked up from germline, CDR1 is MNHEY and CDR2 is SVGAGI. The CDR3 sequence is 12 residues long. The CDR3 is CASSLEGRGYTF. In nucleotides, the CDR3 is TGTGCCAGCAGCCTAGAGGGCAGGGGCTACACCTTC.

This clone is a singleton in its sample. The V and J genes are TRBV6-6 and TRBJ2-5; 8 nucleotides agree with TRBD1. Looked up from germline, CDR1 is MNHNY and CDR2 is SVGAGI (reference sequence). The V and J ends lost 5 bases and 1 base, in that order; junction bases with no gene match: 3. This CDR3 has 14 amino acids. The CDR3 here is CASSRQGFQETQYF. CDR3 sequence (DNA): TGTGCCAGCAGTCGACAGGGGTTCCAAGAGACCCAGTACTTC.

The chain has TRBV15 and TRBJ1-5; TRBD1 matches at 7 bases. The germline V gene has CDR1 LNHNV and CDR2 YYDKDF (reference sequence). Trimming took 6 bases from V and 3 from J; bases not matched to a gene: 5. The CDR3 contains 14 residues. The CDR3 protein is CATSGRGNNQPQHF. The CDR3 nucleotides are TGTGCCACCAGTGGCAGGGGGAACAATCAGCCCCAGCATTTT.

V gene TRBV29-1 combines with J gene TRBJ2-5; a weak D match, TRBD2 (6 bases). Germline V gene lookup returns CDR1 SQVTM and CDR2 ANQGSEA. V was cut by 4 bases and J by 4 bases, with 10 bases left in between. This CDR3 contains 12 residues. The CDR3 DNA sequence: TGCAGCGTTGTGCGGGGTGGAGAGACCCAGTACTTC. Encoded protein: CSVVRGGETQYF.

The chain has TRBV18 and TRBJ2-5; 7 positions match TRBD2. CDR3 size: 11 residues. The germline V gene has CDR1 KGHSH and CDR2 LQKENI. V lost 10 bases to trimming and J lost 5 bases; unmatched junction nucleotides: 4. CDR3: CATPGGETQYF. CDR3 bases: TGTGCCACCCCCGGGGGGGAGACCCAGTACTTC.

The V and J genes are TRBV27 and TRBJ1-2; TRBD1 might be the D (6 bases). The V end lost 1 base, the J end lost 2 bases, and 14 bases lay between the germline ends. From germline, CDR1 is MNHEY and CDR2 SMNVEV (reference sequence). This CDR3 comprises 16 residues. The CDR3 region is CASSLFEGGRNYGYTF. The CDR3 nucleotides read TGTGCCAGCAGTTTATTCGAAGGGGGACGGAACTATGGCTACACCTTC.

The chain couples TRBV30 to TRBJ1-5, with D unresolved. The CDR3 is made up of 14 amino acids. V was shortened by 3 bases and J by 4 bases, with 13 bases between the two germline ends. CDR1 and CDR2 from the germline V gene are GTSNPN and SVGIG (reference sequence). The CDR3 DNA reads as TGTGCCTGGAGGACCGGGTCCCTGAATCAGCCCCAGCATTTT. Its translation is CAWRTGSLNQPQHF.

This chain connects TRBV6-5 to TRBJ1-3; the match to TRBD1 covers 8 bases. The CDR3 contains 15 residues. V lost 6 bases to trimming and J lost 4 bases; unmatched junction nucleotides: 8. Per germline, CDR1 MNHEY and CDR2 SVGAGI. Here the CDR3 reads CASRTQGARGNTIYF. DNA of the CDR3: TGTGCCAGCAGGACCCAGGGGGCGCGGGGAAACACCATATATTTT.